This TCR beta chain originates from a study of blood T cell repertoires in COVID-19 (TCRdb year 2020). A note on the overall study: Samples from collaborators originated in the United States, Italy and Spain and spanned both the acute and convalescent phases of COVID-19. The material from the prospective study consisted of cDNA or gDNA derived from T cells, B-cell-depleted T cells, or PBMCs. Deeply sampled blood TCRbeta repertoires from subjects exposed to, actively infected with, or recovered from COVID-19 were included in the dataset. The repertoires were made available in a free public database intended to serve as a resource for research on the immune response to SARS-CoV-2. Samples were obtained from the ongoing ImmuneRACE study (first 160 participants) and from 1,254 subjects provided by 6 global collaborators. Nearly every sample came with metadata listing a de-identified subject ID, COVID-19 status, age in years and sex. Where HLA class I and class II types were available, the types were taken from metadata supplied by the sample provider, not from assay-based typing. General findings and caveats noted by the study authors: The quantity of clinical and demographic metadata differed by source and by participant and was supplied without curation.

As regards this clone: Its antigen is currently not known. No per-base quality is available; no much larger clone lies one base away.

TCRbeta CDR3 regions were amplified from genomic DNA using the immunoSEQ Assay, a bias-controlled multiplex PCR. On the study's bioinformatics: The number of nucleated cells in each sample was estimated by amplification of reference gene primers within the assay. Sequence reads were collapsed and filtered to measure the absolute abundance of every unique TCRbeta CDR3 rearrangement. For each sample, productive Simpson clonality was calculated by taking the square root of Simpson's diversity index across productive rearrangements. Sourced from immuneACCESS, this table was stored by TCRdb with only in-frame sequences that have V and J called. A share of the clones is absent; for the studies checked, an unresolved V gene accounts for under half, and the remainder has no known explanation. V and J calls plus clone size are reproduced from that table; the DNA served to infer D and trimming. For this sample the table gives 250,000 to 400,000 clones, of which around 88% were detected only once. The ten largest clones represent 1.5% to 2% of the sample.

In Seattle, one collaborating source enrolled patients while the infection was active and tracked those patients longitudinally over the course of disease. Each collaborating institution followed its own protocols to collect whole blood in K2EDTA tubes. For TCRbeta analysis, collaborators shipped samples in one of three forms: frozen whole blood, isolated PBMCs, or DNA extracted from either of those sample types. This TCR was sampled from a woman under 40 with COVID-19, enrolled during active disease. The source material was peripheral blood.

The bases read TGTGCCAGCAGCTTAGAGGGGGGAAAGACCCAGTACTTC. This sequence encodes CASSLEGGKTQYF. Here the chain combines TRBV11-3 and TRBJ2-5, with a weak D call of TRBD2 (6 bases match). CDR3 length: 13 amino acids, cysteine to phenylalanine. Of all the DNA, just the CDR3 is kept, 39 bases in frame from base 1. Based on the germline V gene, the CDR1 and CDR2 sequences are SGHNT and YENEEA. V and J are truncated by 0 bases and 6 bases respectively, leaving an intervening sequence of 8 bases.